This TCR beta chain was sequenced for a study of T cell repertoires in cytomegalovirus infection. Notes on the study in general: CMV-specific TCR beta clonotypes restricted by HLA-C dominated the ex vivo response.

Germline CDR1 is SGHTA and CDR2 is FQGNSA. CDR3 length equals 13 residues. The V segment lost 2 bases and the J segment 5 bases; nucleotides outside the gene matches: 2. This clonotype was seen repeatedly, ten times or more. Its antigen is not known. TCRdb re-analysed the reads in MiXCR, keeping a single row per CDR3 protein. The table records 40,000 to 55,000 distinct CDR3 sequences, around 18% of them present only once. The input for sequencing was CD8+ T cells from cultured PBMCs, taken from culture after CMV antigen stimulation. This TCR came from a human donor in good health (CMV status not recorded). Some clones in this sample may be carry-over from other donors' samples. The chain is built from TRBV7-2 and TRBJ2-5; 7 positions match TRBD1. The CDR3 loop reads CASSLQGVETQYF. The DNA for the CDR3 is TGTGCCAGCAGCTTACAGGGGGTTGAGACCCAGTACTTC.